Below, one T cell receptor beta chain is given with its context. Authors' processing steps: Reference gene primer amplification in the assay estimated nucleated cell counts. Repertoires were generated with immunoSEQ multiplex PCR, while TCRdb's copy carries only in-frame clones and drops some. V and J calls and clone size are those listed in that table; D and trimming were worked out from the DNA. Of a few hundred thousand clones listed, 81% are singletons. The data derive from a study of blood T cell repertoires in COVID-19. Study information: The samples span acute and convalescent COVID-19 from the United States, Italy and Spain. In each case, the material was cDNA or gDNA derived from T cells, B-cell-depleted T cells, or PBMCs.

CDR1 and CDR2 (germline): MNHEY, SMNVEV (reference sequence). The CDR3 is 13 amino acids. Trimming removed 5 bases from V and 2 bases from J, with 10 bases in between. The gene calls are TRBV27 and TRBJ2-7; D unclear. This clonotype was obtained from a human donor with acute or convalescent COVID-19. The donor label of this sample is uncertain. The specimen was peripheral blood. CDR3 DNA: TGTGCCAGCAGTCCGTTAGCAGCCTACGAGCAGTACTTC. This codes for CASSPLAAYEQYF.